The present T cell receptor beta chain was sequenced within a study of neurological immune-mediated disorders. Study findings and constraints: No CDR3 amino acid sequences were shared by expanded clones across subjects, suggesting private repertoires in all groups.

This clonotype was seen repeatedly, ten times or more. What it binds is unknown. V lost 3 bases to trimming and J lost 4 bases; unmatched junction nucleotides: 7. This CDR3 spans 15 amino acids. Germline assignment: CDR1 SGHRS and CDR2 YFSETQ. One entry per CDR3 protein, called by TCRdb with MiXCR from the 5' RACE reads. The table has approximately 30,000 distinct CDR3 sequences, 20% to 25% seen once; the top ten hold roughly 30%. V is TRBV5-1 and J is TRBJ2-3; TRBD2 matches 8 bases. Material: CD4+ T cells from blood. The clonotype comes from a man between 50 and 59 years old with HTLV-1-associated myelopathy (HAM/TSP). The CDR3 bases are TGCGCCAGCAGCTCCGATGGGACTAGTTCAGATACGCAGTATTTT. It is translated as CASSSDGTSSDTQYF.